This is a list of T cell receptor beta chains from one sample in a study of OX40 agonist ivuxolimab in advanced cancers. The protocol was immunoSEQ multiplex PCR, while the TCRdb copy is restricted to in-frame clones and leaves out a portion. The sample has just over 90,000 clones; around 94% are singletons. The sequences come from CD4+ or CD8+ T cells sorted from blood, collected in a trial of the OX40 agonist ivuxolimab. Receptors originate from an adult with an advanced solid tumor such as melanoma, head and neck, liver or kidney cancer. Each CDR3 is given with its conserved first and last residue. The D gene is left open where the match is weak. Clone sizes are given selectively: once, few, many, or a class where the clone is expanded.

TRBV9	TRBJ2-3	.	.	TGTGCCAGCAGCGTAGAGCCGGGAACAGATACGCAGTATTTT	CASSVEPGTDTQYF
TRBV5-1	TRBJ2-7	.	.	TGCGCCAGCAGCTTGAATTACTACGAGCAGTACTTC	CASSLNYYEQYF
TRBV30	TRBJ1-1	.	.	TGTGCCTGGAGTGTAACCGGGACCACTGAAGCTTTCTTT	CAWSVTGTTEAFF
TRBV4-1	TRBJ1-2	.	.	TGCGCCAGCAGCCCCCCCGGGACACATAACTATGGCTACACCTTC	CASSPPGTHNYGYTF
TRBV6-5	TRBJ2-2	.	.	TGTGCCAGCAGTTACTCTTCGAACACCGGGGAGCTGTTTTTT	CASSYSSNTGELFF
TRBV6-5	TRBJ1-1	.	.	TGTGCCAGCAGTTTAGAGGCAGGGTTCACTGAAGCTTTCTTT	CASSLEAGFTEAFF
TRBV13	TRBJ1-1	.	.	TGTGCCAGCAGCTCAAACCTCCTCCCCCACCTCACTGAAGCTTTCTTT	CASSSNLLPHLTEAFF
TRBV6-5	TRBJ2-2	few	TRBD2	TGTGCCAGCAGTTACTCGACTAGCGGGACCGGGGAGCTGTTTTTT	CASSYSTSGTGELFF
TRBV5-6	TRBJ1-6	.	.	TGTGCCAGCAGCCAGTGGAGAAGTCCCCTCCACTTT	CASSQWRSPLHF
TRBV27	TRBJ1-4	once	.	TGTGCCAGCAGCACGTGGGGGCAAGGTGAAAAACTGTTTTTT	CASSTWGQGEKLFF
TRBV7-6	TRBJ1-1	.	TRBD1	TGTGCCAGCAGCCTGGGACAGGGAACCGAGGCTTTCTTT	CASSLGQGTEAFF
TRBV6-1	TRBJ2-5	.	.	TGTGCCAGCAGTGGCCTCTGGGAGACCCAGTACTTC	CASSGLWETQYF
TRBV2	TRBJ2-1	.	.	TGTGCCAGCAGTGAATCGGGGCTCTACAATGAGCAGTTCTTC	CASSESGLYNEQFF
TRBV6-5	TRBJ2-7	.	TRBD2	TGTGCCAGCAGACCAACTAGCGGGACTCGCGAGCAGTACTTC	CASRPTSGTREQYF
TRBV5-1	TRBJ2-7	.	TRBD1	TGCGCCAGCAGCCGGACAGGGGACTACGAGCAGTACTTC	CASSRTGDYEQYF
TRBV5-1	TRBJ2-3	.	.	TGCGCCAGCAGCTTCCTCGCCGGGGGTGGTCGCAGCACAGATACGCAGTATTTT	CASSFLAGGGRSTDTQYF
TRBV30	TRBJ2-7	.	.	TGTGCCTGGAGGGACCGGAAGGACGGTCCACAGGAGCAGTACTTC	CAWRDRKDGPQEQYF
TRBV19	TRBJ2-1	.	TRBD2	TGTGCCAGTACTATGACTAGCGGGGGGTATAATGAGCAGTTCTTC	CASTMTSGGYNEQFF
TRBV29-1	TRBJ1-1	.	.	TGCAGCGTTGAAGACGGGGTCTTTGAAGCTTTCTTT	CSVEDGVFEAFF
TRBV5-4	TRBJ1-4	once	TRBD1	TGTGCCAGCAGCGTAACCGGGACAGGGGAGGACGGGCATAATGAAAAACTGTTTTTT	CASSVTGTGEDGHNEKLFF
TRBV9	TRBJ2-1	.	TRBD2	TGTGCCAGCACCCTTACTGGGACTAGCGGGAAGGATGAGCAGTTCTTC	CASTLTGTSGKDEQFF
TRBV10-3	TRBJ2-2	.	TRBD2	TGTGCCATCAGTGATGGGACTAGCGGAAACACCGGGGAGCTGTTTTTT	CAISDGTSGNTGELFF
TRBV27	TRBJ1-5	.	.	TGTGCCAGCAGTTTGCGAGGCGGTAGCAATCAGCCCCAGCATTTT	CASSLRGGSNQPQHF
TRBV7-9	TRBJ2-2	.	TRBD2	TGTGCCAGCAGCCCAAGACTAGCGGACAACACCGGGGAGCTGTTTTTT	CASSPRLADNTGELFF
TRBV7-6	TRBJ2-1	.	.	TGTGCCAGCAGCTTAGAGGGGAACTCCTACAATGAGCAGTTCTTC	CASSLEGNSYNEQFF
TRBV9	TRBJ2-1	.	.	TGTGCCAGCAGCGTAGACTGGCGGGGCGGGATCGCCTACAATGAGCAGTTCTTC	CASSVDWRGGIAYNEQFF
TRBV30	TRBJ2-2	.	.	TGTGCCTGGAGTGTACCGGGAGTCAACACCGGGGAGCTGTTTTTT	CAWSVPGVNTGELFF
TRBV29-1	TRBJ1-2	.	TRBD1	TGCAGCGTTGAAGAGAGGGAAAGGACAGGGTCCTATGGCTACACCTTC	CSVEERERTGSYGYTF
TRBV4-1	TRBJ2-2	.	.	TGCGCCAGCAGTCAGTCTACCGGGGAGCTGTTTTTT	CASSQSTGELFF
TRBV5-6	TRBJ1-2	.	.	TGTGCCAGCAGCGTGAGGGGATCGGACAAAGCCTATGGCTACACCTTC	CASSVRGSDKAYGYTF
TRBV27	TRBJ1-6	.	TRBD1	TGTGCCAGCAGTTTCCTAGGACAGGGATCCAATTCACCCCTCCACTTT	CASSFLGQGSNSPLHF
TRBV6-6	TRBJ1-1	once	.	TGTGCCAGCAGTTACGCACTGGGGACGCGGGACACTGAAGCTTTCTTT	CASSYALGTRDTEAFF
TRBV4-1	TRBJ2-7	.	TRBD2	TGCGCCAAATTTCATAGCGGGCGGCAGTACTTC	CAKFHSGRQYF
TRBV5-1	TRBJ1-4	.	.	TGCGCCAGCAGCTTGGGTGGGGGCCCCAGTGAAAAACTGTTTTTT	CASSLGGGPSEKLFF
TRBV19	TRBJ1-5	.	TRBD1	TGTGCCAGTAGTTCACAGGGGAATCAGCCCCAGCATTTT	CASSSQGNQPQHF
TRBV9	TRBJ1-3	.	TRBD1	TGTGCCAGCAGCGCCACAGGGGCCGTCGGAAACACCATATATTTT	CASSATGAVGNTIYF
TRBV5-1	TRBJ1-2	.	.	TGCGCCAGCAGCTTGGCCCCGGCGGGCAACTATGGCTACACCTTC	CASSLAPAGNYGYTF
TRBV2	TRBJ2-4	.	.	TGTGCCAGCACACCGGAGAACATTCAGTACTTC	CASTPENIQYF
TRBV29-1	TRBJ2-7	.	TRBD1	TGCAGCGTCCGGGACAGCTACGAGCAGTACTTC	CSVRDSYEQYF
TRBV4-1	TRBJ1-2	.	.	TGCGCCAGCAGCCCTACTGCCAGGGGATCATATTATGGCTACACCTTC	CASSPTARGSYYGYTF
TRBV4-1	TRBJ2-3	.	.	TGCGCCAGCAGCCAAGAGAGGGCGCGGGATACGCAGTATTTT	CASSQERARDTQYF
TRBV29-1	TRBJ2-4	.	.	TGCAGCGTTGAAGAAATGACCATTCAGTACTTC	CSVEEMTIQYF
TRBV28	TRBJ2-7	.	.	TGTGCCAGCAGTCTAAGGGGCCTAGACGAGCAGTACTTC	CASSLRGLDEQYF
TRBV19	TRBJ1-2	.	.	TGTGCCAGTATACCTGTCGGAGCCGCTAACTATGGCTACACCTTC	CASIPVGAANYGYTF
TRBV27	TRBJ2-7	.	.	TGTGCCAGCAGAGACTTGAGCTCCTACGAGCAGTACTTC	CASRDLSSYEQYF
TRBV7-2	TRBJ2-7	.	.	TGTGCCAGCAGCTTAGCGCGCGGCGGGCGCTCCTACGAGCAGTACTTC	CASSLARGGRSYEQYF
TRBV4-1	TRBJ2-6	.	.	TGCGCCAGCAGCCAAGAGCCCTTCACTGGGGCCAACGTCCTGACTTTC	CASSQEPFTGANVLTF
TRBV21-1	TRBJ2-2	.	.	TGTGCCAGCAGCCGGACAGGGAGGGCCGGGGAGCTGTTTTTT	CASSRTGRAGELFF
TRBV19	TRBJ1-5	.	TRBD1	TGTGCCAGTAGTGCAGGGGACAGGGGGTCGGTTGGCAATCAGCCCCAGCATTTT	CASSAGDRGSVGNQPQHF
TRBV27	TRBJ2-2	once	TRBD2	TGTGCCAGCAGGTTGGGAGGGAGCGCCGGGGAGCTGTTTTTT	CASRLGGSAGELFF
TRBV19	TRBJ1-1	.	TRBD1	TGTGCCAGTAGTATAGATTTTGGGGAGGAGGGCCTCACAGGGGTTAGCACTGAAGCTTTCTTT	CASSIDFGEEGLTGVSTEAFF
TRBV25-1	TRBJ1-2	.	TRBD1	TGTGCCAGCACTCCCCAGGGGGCGAGGTATGGCTACACCTTC	CASTPQGARYGYTF